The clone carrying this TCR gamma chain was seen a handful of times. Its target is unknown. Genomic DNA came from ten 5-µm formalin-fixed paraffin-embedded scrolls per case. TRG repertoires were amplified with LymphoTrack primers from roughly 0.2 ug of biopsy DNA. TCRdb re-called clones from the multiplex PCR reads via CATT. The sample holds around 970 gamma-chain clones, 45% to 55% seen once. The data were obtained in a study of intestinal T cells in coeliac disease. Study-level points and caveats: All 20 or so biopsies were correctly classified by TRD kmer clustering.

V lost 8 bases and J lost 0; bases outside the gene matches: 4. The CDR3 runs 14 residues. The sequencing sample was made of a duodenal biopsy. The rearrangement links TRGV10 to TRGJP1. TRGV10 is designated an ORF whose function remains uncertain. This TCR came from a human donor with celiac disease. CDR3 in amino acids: CAAWGYTTGWFKIF. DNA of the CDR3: TGTGCTGCGTGGGGGTATACCACTGGTTGGTTCAAGATATTT.